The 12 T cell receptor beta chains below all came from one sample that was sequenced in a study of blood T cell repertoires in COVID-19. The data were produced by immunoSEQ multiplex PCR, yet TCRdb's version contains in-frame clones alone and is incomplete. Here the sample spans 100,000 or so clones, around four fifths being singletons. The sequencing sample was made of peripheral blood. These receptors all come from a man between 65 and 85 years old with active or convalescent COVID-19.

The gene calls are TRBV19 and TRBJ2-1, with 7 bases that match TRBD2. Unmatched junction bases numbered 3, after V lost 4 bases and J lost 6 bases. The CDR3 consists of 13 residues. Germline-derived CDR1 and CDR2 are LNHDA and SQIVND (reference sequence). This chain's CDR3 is CASSRGRGNEQFF. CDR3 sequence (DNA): TGTGCCAGTAGTAGGGGGAGGGGCAATGAGCAGTTCTTC.

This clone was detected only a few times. This CDR3 reads CASSFSSSGGGYEQYF. Here the CDR3 DNA reads TGTGCCAGCAGCTTCAGCTCTAGCGGGGGGGGCTACGAGCAGTACTTC. V gene TRBV7-2 combines with J gene TRBJ2-7; TRBD2 aligns across 12 bases. This CDR3 region has 16 residues. With V trimmed by 3 bases and J by 3 bases, 6 bases remained unmatched. CDR1 SGHTA and CDR2 FQGNSA come from the germline V gene.

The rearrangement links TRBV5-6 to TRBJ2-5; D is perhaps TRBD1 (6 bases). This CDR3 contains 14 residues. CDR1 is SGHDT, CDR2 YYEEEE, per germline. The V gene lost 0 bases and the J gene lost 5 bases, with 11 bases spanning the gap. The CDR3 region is CASSLGQGYETQYF. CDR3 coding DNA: TGTGCCAGCAGCTTGGGGCAGGGGTACGAGACCCAGTACTTC.

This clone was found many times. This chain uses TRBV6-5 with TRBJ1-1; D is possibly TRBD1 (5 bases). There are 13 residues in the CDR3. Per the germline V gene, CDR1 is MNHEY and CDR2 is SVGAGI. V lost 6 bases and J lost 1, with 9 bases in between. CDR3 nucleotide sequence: TGTGCCAGCAGGGCTACAGGGAACACTGAAGCTTTCTTT. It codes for CASRATGNTEAFF.

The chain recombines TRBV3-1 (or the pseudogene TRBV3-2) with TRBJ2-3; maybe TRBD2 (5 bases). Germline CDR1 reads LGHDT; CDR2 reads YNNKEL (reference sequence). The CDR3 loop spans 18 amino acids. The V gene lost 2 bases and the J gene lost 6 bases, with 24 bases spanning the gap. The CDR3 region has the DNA TGTGCCAGCAGCCAATGGGCCGCTTCCCTGGAGAGGGTGGATACGCAGTATTTT. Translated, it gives CASSQWAASLERVDTQYF.

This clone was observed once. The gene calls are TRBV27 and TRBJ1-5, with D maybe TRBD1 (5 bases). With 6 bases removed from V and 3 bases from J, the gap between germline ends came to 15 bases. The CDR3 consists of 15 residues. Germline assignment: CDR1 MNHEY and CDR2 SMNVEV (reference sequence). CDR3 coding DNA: TGTGCCAGCAGGCAGGGAAACCAAGACAATCAGCCCCAGCATTTT. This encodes CASRQGNQDNQPQHF.

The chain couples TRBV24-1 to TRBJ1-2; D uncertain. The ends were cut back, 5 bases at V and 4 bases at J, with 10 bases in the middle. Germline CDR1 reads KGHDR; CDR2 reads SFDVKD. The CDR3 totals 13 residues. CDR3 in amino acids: CATSAGLGYGYTF. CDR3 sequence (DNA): TGTGCCACCAGTGCGGGTTTGGGCTATGGCTACACCTTC.

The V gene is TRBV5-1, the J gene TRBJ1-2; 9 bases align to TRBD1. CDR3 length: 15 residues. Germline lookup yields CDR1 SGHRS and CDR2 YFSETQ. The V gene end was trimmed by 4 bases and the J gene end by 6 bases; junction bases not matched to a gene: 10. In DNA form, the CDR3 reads TGCGCCAGCAGCCCCGGGGACAGGGAGGTCCATGGCTACACCTTC. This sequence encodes CASSPGDREVHGYTF.

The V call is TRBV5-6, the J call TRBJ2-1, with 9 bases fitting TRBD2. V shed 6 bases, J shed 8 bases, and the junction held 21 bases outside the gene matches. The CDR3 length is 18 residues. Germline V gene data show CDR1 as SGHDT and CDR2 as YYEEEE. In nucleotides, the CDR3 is TGTGCCAGCACCCAGAGTGCGGGAGGGATGCCTTTCATCGATGAGCAGTTCTTC. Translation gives CASTQSAGGMPFIDEQFF.

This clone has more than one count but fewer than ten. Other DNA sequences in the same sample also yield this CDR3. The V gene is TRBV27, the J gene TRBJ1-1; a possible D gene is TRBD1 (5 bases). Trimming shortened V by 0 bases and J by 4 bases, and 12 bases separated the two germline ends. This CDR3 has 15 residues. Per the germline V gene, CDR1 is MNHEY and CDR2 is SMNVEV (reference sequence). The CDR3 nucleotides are TGTGCCAGCAGTTTATCCGGGGGGGTCGGCACTGAAGCTTTCTTT. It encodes CASSLSGGVGTEAFF.

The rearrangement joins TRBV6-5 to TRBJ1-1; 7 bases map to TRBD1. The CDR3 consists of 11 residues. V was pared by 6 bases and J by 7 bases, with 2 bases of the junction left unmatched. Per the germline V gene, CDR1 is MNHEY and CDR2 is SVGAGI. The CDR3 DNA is TGTGCCAGCAGACGACAGGGTGAAGCTTTCTTT. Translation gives CASRRQGEAFF.

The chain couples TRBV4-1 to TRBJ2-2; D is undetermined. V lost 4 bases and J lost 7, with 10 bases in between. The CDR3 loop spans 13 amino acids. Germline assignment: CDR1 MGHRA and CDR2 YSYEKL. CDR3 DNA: TGCGCCAGCAGCCTCCAGCCGGGCGGGGAGCTGTTTTTT. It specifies CASSLQPGGELFF.